These 31 T cell receptor beta chains were all obtained from the same sample, sequenced in a study of blood T cell repertoires in COVID-19. Method: immunoSEQ multiplex PCR; TCRdb's copy keeps in-frame clones and lacks some. The sample includes some 190,000 clones, approximately 80% of them seen just once. The sample comprised peripheral blood. These receptors came from a human donor in a cohort sampled during active COVID-19.

This clone occurred many times. This chain uses TRBV7-2 with TRBJ2-1; 15 bases map to TRBD2. The CDR3 runs 18 residues. V gave up 3 bases and J gave up 6 bases; unmatched junction bases: 9. The germline CDR1 and CDR2 sequences are SGHTA and FQGNSA. DNA of the CDR3: TGTGCCAGCAGCTTCTACGGGACTAGCGGGGGGCGGTTCAATGAGCAGTTCTTC. Translation gives CASSFYGTSGGRFNEQFF.

This clone was detected once. V usage is TRBV7-9 and J usage is TRBJ2-3, with 9 bases matching TRBD2. Germline V gives CDR1 SEHNR, CDR2 FQNEAQ (reference sequence). The CDR3 contains 15 residues. With V trimmed by 2 bases and J by 5 bases, 5 bases remained unmatched. The CDR3 protein is CASSLLAGLGDTQYF. The CDR3 region has the DNA TGTGCCAGCAGCTTACTAGCGGGATTGGGAGATACGCAGTATTTT.

CDR3 nucleotides: TGTGCCAGCAGCAGGGAGGCGGAGGTGGGTTCACCCCTCCACTTT. The encoded protein is CASSREAEVGSPLHF. The chain couples TRBV9 to TRBJ1-6; no definite D call. Trimming removed 4 bases from V and 9 bases from J, with 17 bases in between. Germline CDR1 and CDR2: SGDLS and YYNGEE. CDR3 length: 15 amino acids.

This chain joins TRBV9 and TRBJ1-2; TRBD1 might be the D (5 bases). Germline values: CDR1 SGDLS, CDR2 YYNGEE. Trimming took off 5 bases at V and 4 bases at J, with 15 bases between the two ends. The CDR3 sequence is 14 residues long. CDR3 amino acids: CASSRSGGAYGYTF. CDR3 DNA: TGTGCCAGCAGTCGGAGCGGGGGAGCCTATGGCTACACCTTC.

This rearrangement joins TRBV5-8 to TRBJ1-1, with 9 nucleotides matching TRBD1. The CDR3 length is 16 residues. The trim removed 4 bases at V and 0 bases at J, leaving 7 bases unmatched. Germline V gene sequence: CDR1 SGHTS, CDR2 YDEGEE. CDR3 in amino acids: CASSPGTGIMNTEAFF. The CDR3 DNA follows: TGTGCCAGCAGCCCCGGGACAGGGATCATGAACACTGAAGCTTTCTTT.

This clone was seen more than once but under ten times. This rearrangement joins TRBV5-1 to TRBJ1-6; a possible D gene is TRBD1 (6 bases). CDR3 length: 14 amino acids. Germline CDR1 SGHRS, CDR2 YFSETQ. Trimming cost V 4 bases and J 7 bases, with 12 bases left between them. Here the CDR3 DNA reads TGCGCCAGCAGCCCGGACAGATCAAATTCACCCCTCCACTTT. It codes for CASSPDRSNSPLHF.

The chain has TRBV2 and TRBJ1-4; the D gene is possibly TRBD1 (5 bases). CDR3 length: 13 residues. V was clipped by 5 bases and J by 8 bases, with 12 bases between them. Looked up from germline, CDR1 is SNHLY and CDR2 is FYNNEI. The CDR3 loop is CASSRGGREKLFF. The CDR3 coding sequence is TGTGCCAGCAGTCGCGGGGGACGAGAAAAACTGTTTTTT.

V and J are TRBV5-1 and TRBJ2-5, with 7 bases that match TRBD2. The CDR3 loop spans 16 amino acids. V dropped 2 bases and J dropped 0; count of bases not matched to a gene: 7. The germline V gene encodes CDR1 SGHRS and CDR2 YFSETQ. The CDR3 reads CASSLEGEGYQETQYF. The CDR3 DNA follows: TGCGCCAGCAGCTTAGAAGGGGAGGGGTACCAAGAGACCCAGTACTTC.

V usage is TRBV18 and J usage is TRBJ2-7, with 14 positions matching TRBD2. With 3 bases clipped from V and 5 bases from J, the junction kept 3 bases outside the gene matches. In germline, CDR1 is KGHSH, CDR2 LQKENI. The CDR3 is made up of 15 amino acids. The CDR3 DNA is TGTGCCAGCTCACCTACGGGACTAGCGGGAGACGAGCAGTACTTC. Translated: CASSPTGLAGDEQYF.

This clone was seen more than once but under ten times. The V call is TRBV5-1, the J call TRBJ1-3, with 8 bases aligning to TRBD1. CDR1 is SGHRS and CDR2 is YFSETQ in the germline V gene. This CDR3 contains 17 residues. V shed 1 base and J 4 bases; nucleotides not matched to a gene: 10. CDR3 region: CASSLTSGGKSGNTIYF. CDR3 coding DNA: TGCGCCAGCAGCTTGACCTCAGGGGGCAAGTCCGGAAACACCATATATTTT.

This chain links TRBV5-1 with TRBJ2-1; 7 nucleotides line up with TRBD2. The CDR3 runs to 15 residues. Per the germline V gene, CDR1 is SGHRS and CDR2 is YFSETQ. V dropped 2 bases and J dropped 1; count of bases not matched to a gene: 3. CDR3 coding DNA: TGCGCCAGCAGCTTAATGGGAGGGTCCTACAATGAGCAGTTCTTC. Translating it yields CASSLMGGSYNEQFF.

The chain carries TRBV7-2 and TRBJ1-6; D not certain. The CDR3 covers 16 residues. The germline V gene has CDR1 SGHTA and CDR2 FQGNSA. V lost 1 base and J lost 5, with 12 bases in between. The CDR3, as DNA: TGTGCCAGCAGCTTAGTAGCCACACCCAATAATTCACCCCTCCACTTT. Translated: CASSLVATPNNSPLHF.

The rearrangement links TRBV19 to TRBJ1-5; D might be TRBD1 (5 bases). V was pared by 4 bases and J by 12 bases, with 19 bases between. Germline V gene lookup returns CDR1 LNHDA and CDR2 SQIVND (reference sequence). The CDR3 length is 14 residues. The CDR3, as DNA: TGTGCCAGTAGTAGTGTGCGAGTTACCCAGGGCCAGCATTTT. Translated: CASSSVRVTQGQHF. Full variable domain (outside the CDR3, taken from reference TRBV19 and TRBJ1-5): DGGITQSPKYLFRKEGQNVTLSCEQNLNHDAMYWYRQDPGQGLRLIYYSQIVNDFQKGDIAEGYSVSREKKESFPLTVTSAQKNPTAFYLCASSSVRVTQGQHFGDGTRLSIL.

J is TRBJ1-4 and V is TRBV11-2, with TRBD1 matching over 7 bases. V dropped 2 bases and J dropped 8; count of bases not matched to a gene: 5. The CDR3 is 14 residues long. The V gene's germline CDR1 is SGHAT and CDR2 FQNNGV. CDR3 coding DNA: TGTGCCAGCAGCTTAAGGGGGCCGGAGGAAAAACTGTTTTTT. It yields the protein CASSLRGPEEKLFF.

The rearrangement joins TRBV5-1 to TRBJ2-7; tentatively, D is TRBD2 (7 bases). The length of the CDR3 is 17 residues. Per the germline V gene, CDR1 is SGHRS and CDR2 is YFSETQ. Trimming cost V 4 bases and J 0 bases, with 20 bases left between them. This CDR3 reads CASSPGAGVSSSYEQYF. DNA of the CDR3: TGCGCCAGCAGCCCGGGGGCGGGAGTCTCTAGCTCCTACGAGCAGTACTTC.

This clone was seen just once. V is TRBV9 and J is TRBJ2-5, with 7 bases that match TRBD2. This CDR3 region has 14 residues. The junction had 7 bases not matched to a gene; V was cut back by 4 bases and J by 4 bases. Germline assignment: CDR1 SGDLS and CDR2 YYNGEE. CDR3 nucleotides: TGTGCCAGCAGCCTCCGACTAGCATCAGAGACCCAGTACTTC. Amino acid sequence: CASSLRLASETQYF.

This chain joins TRBV5-1 and TRBJ2-3; 12 nucleotides match TRBD2. CDR1 and CDR2 from the germline V gene are SGHRS and YFSETQ. Trimming cost V 4 bases and J 2 bases; bases outside gene matches: 5. The CDR3 is 16 amino acids. CDR3 nucleotide sequence: TGCGCCAGCAGCCCCAGGACTAGCGGGAACACAGATACGCAGTATTTT. Amino acid sequence: CASSPRTSGNTDTQYF.

V is TRBV28 and J is TRBJ1-1; TRBD1 matches at 7 bases. From germline, CDR1 is MDHEN and CDR2 SYDVKM. This CDR3 is built from 15 residues. V was pared by 11 bases and J by 1 base, with 13 bases of the junction left unmatched. The CDR3 loop reads CAARTGYTGNTEAFF. In DNA form, the CDR3 reads TGTGCCGCGCGGACAGGATATACAGGGAACACTGAAGCTTTCTTT. Variable domain in full (rest from reference TRBV28 and TRBJ1-1): DVKVTQSSRYLVKRTGEKVFLECVQDMDHENMFWYRQDPGLGLRLIYFSYDVKMKEKGDIPEGYSVSREKKERFSLILESASTNQTSMYLCAARTGYTGNTEAFFGQGTRLTVV.

This chain joins TRBV27 and TRBJ2-1; 10 bases are shared with TRBD2. CDR3 size: 13 residues. The junction had 7 bases not matched to a gene; V was cut back by 5 bases and J by 12 bases. Germline V gene data show CDR1 as MNHEY and CDR2 as SMNVEV (reference sequence). The CDR3 DNA follows: TGTGCCAGCAGTCACGTAGCGGGAGGAGGGCAGTTCTTC. Residues: CASSHVAGGGQFF.

V gene TRBV25-1 combines with J gene TRBJ1-1; D is unresolved. This CDR3 contains 18 residues. Germline V gene sequence: CDR1 MGHDK, CDR2 SYGVNS. V was cut by 4 bases and J by 7 bases, with 28 bases left in between. The CDR3 spells CASSASWVHTANIIEAFF. In DNA, the CDR3 is TGTGCCAGCAGTGCCTCATGGGTCCATACAGCTAATATTATTGAAGCTTTCTTT.

J is TRBJ1-1 and V is TRBV7-2, with 10 positions matching TRBD1. CDR1 and CDR2 from the germline V gene are SGHTA and FQGNSA. J lost 1 base, V lost 1 base, and 6 bases had no gene match. The CDR3 has 17 residues. The CDR3 coding sequence is TGTGCCAGCAGCTTAGACGGGACAGGGGCTCCGAACACTGAAGCTTTCTTT. It encodes CASSLDGTGAPNTEAFF.

The chain links TRBV28 to TRBJ2-5; D unclear. This CDR3 spans 12 amino acids. V was clipped by 6 bases and J by 4 bases, with 9 bases between them. Germline V gives CDR1 MDHEN, CDR2 SYDVKM. CDR3 residues: CASSQYLETQYF. CDR3 bases: TGTGCCAGCAGCCAGTATCTAGAGACCCAGTACTTC.

V gene TRBV7-3 combines with J gene TRBJ1-6; a possible D gene is TRBD1 (5 bases). Germline V gives CDR1 SGHTA, CDR2 FQGTGA. The CDR3 contains 15 residues. V lost 6 bases, J lost 0 bases, and 9 bases lay in between. The CDR3 DNA is TGTGCCAGCAGTTTCGACAGCTCCTATAATTCACCCCTCCACTTT. Translated, it gives CASSFDSSYNSPLHF.

This chain uses TRBV5-1 with TRBJ1-1; 8 nucleotides align to TRBD1. V was pared by 3 bases and J by 4 bases, with 5 bases of the junction left unmatched. The CDR3 runs 14 residues. CDR1 is SGHRS and CDR2 is YFSETQ in the germline V gene. CDR3 residues: CASSSDRVSTEAFF. The DNA of the CDR3 is TGCGCCAGCAGCTCGGACAGGGTGAGCACTGAAGCTTTCTTT.

The V and J genes are TRBV10-2 and TRBJ2-3; 7 bases align to TRBD1. Losses at the gene ends were 6 bases for V and 3 bases for J; bases not matched to a gene: 6. Germline V gene data show CDR1 as WSHSY and CDR2 as SAAADI. The CDR3 sequence is 14 residues long. The CDR3 is CASSGTVETDTQYF. CDR3 nucleotides: TGCGCCAGCAGCGGGACAGTAGAAACAGATACGCAGTATTTT.

V usage is TRBV2 and J usage is TRBJ1-2, with D perhaps TRBD1 (5 bases). Germline CDR1 and CDR2: SNHLY and FYNNEI. This CDR3 is 12 amino acids long. The ends were cut back, 5 bases at V and 7 bases at J, with 11 bases in the middle. The CDR3 nucleotides read TGTGCCAGCAGTCAGTGGAGGGGTGGCTACACCTTC. Its protein is CASSQWRGGYTF.

The rearrangement uses TRBV27 and TRBJ2-2, with TRBD2 identical over 8 bases. This CDR3 is 16 amino acids long. From germline, CDR1 is MNHEY and CDR2 SMNVEV (reference sequence). V trimming: 3 bases; J trimming: 6 bases; junction bases outside the gene matches: 9. The CDR3 DNA follows: TGTGCCAGCAGTTTTTGGGGCGGGAGGTCAGCCGGGGAGCTGTTTTTT. Its protein is CASSFWGGRSAGELFF.

The genes are TRBV2 and TRBJ2-6, with 8 bases that match TRBD1. V shed 7 bases, J shed 0 bases, and the junction held 5 bases outside the gene matches. Germline assignment: CDR1 SNHLY and CDR2 FYNNEI. The CDR3 loop spans 16 amino acids. The CDR3 spells CASMGTGPSGANVLTF. The CDR3 nucleotides read TGTGCCAGCATGGGGACAGGTCCCTCTGGGGCCAACGTCCTGACTTTC.

The chain has TRBV2 and TRBJ2-1; tentatively, D is TRBD2 (6 bases). Trimming removed 4 bases from V and 9 bases from J, with 10 bases in between. Germline V gene data show CDR1 as SNHLY and CDR2 as FYNNEI. The CDR3 length is 12 residues. The DNA for the CDR3 is TGTGCCAGCAGTGCCCGGAGGGGTGAGCAGTTCTTC. It codes for CASSARRGEQFF.

The V and J genes are TRBV9 and TRBJ2-5, with TRBD2 as a possible D gene (6 bases). This CDR3 is built from 15 residues. V was pared by 2 bases and J by 5 bases, with 16 bases between. CDR1 and CDR2 (germline): SGDLS, YYNGEE. The CDR3 is CASSVRAGWGETQYF. CDR3 DNA sequence: TGTGCCAGCAGCGTTAGAGCGGGTTGGGGGGAGACCCAGTACTTC.

The V call is TRBV20-1, the J call TRBJ1-1; 7 bases agree with TRBD1. This CDR3 spans 14 amino acids. V shed 3 bases and J 1 base; nucleotides not matched to a gene: 5. CDR1 DFQATT and CDR2 SNEGSKA come from the germline V gene (reference sequence). The CDR3 region is CSASTGQTNTEAFF. Written as DNA, the CDR3 is TGCAGTGCTAGTACGGGACAGACGAACACTGAAGCTTTCTTT.